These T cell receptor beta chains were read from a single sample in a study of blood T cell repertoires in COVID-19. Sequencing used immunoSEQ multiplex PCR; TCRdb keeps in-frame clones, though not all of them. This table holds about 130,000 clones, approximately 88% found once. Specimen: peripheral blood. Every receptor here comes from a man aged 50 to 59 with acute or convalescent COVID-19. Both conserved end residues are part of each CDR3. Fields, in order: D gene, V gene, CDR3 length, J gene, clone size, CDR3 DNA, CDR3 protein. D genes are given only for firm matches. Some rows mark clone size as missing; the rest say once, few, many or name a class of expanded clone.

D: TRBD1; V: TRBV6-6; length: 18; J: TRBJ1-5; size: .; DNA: TGTGCCAGCAGTCAAACTAGACAGGGTGGCGTGAGCAATCAGCCCCAGCATTTT; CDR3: CASSQTRQGGVSNQPQHF
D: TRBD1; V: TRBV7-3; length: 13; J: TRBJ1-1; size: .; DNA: TGTGCCAGCAGCTTAAGGGGACAGGGTGAAGCTTTCTTT; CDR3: CASSLRGQGEAFF
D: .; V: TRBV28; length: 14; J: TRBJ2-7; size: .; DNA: TGTGCCAGCAGTTCAATAGACAGTCGACTCGAGCAGTACTTC; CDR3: CASSSIDSRLEQYF
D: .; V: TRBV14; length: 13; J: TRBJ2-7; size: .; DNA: TGTGCCAGCAGGGGGGCGGTTACCTACGAGCAGTACTTC; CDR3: CASRGAVTYEQYF
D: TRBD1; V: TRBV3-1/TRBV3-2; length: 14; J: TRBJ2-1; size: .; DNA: TGTGCCAGCAGCCAACTAACAGGGGACAATGAGCAGTTCTTC; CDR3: CASSQLTGDNEQFF
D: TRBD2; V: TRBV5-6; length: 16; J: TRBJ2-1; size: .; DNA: TGTGCCAGCAGCTTGGTGGGTCGGGAGGGCAAGGGTGAGCAGTTCTTC; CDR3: CASSLVGREGKGEQFF
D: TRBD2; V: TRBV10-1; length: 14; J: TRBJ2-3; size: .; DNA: TGCGCCAGCAGAAAAGCGGGGACTACAGATACGCAGTATTTT; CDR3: CASRKAGTTDTQYF
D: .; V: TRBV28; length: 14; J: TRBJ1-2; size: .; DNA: TGTGCCAGCAGTTCAGGACAGCTGAACTATGGCTACACCTTC; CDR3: CASSSGQLNYGYTF
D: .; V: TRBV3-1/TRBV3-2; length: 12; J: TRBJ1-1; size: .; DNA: TGTGCCAGCAGCCAAGGGGAGGGTCCGGCTTTCTTT; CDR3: CASSQGEGPAFF
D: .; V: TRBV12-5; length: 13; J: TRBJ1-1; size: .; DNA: TGTGCTAGTGGTTTGCAGGGAGGCACTGAAGCTTTCTTT; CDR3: CASGLQGGTEAFF
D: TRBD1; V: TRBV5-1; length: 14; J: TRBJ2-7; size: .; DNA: TGCGCCAGCAGCTCCGGGACAGGGTCCGGGGAGCAGTACTTC; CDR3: CASSSGTGSGEQYF
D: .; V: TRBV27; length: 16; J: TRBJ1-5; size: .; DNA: TGTGCCAGCAGGTCGTCACCCTCGAGGGGCAATCAGCCCCAGCATTTT; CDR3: CASRSSPSRGNQPQHF
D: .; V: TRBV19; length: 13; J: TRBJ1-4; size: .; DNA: TGTGCCAGTACCCGGGGGGGTAATGAAAAACTGTTTTTT; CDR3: CASTRGGNEKLFF
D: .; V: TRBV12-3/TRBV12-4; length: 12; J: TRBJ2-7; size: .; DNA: TGTGCCAGCAGTCGTACCGACTCGGAGCAGTACTTC; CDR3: CASSRTDSEQYF
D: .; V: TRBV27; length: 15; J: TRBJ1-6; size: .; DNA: TGTGCCAGCAGTTTAGCAGGGATAAGAAATTCACCCCTCCACTTT; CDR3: CASSLAGIRNSPLHF
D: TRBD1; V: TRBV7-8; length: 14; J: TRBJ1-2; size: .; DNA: TGTGCCAGCAGCTTGGGACAGAGAAACTATGGCTACACCTTC; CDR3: CASSLGQRNYGYTF
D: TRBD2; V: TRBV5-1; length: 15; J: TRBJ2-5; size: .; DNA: TGCGCCAGCAGCTTGGCACTAGCGGGAGGAGAGACCCAGTACTTC; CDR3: CASSLALAGGETQYF
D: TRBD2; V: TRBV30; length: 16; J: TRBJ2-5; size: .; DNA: TGTGCCTGGAGTGTACTTATGACTAGCGGAAGAGAGACCCAGTACTTC; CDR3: CAWSVLMTSGRETQYF
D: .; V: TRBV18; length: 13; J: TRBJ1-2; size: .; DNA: TGTGCCAGCTCACCGTCGCAGATGGATGGCTACACCTTC; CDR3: CASSPSQMDGYTF
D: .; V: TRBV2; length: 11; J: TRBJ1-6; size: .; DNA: TGTGCCAGCAGTCGAGATTCACCCCTCCACTTT; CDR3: CASSRDSPLHF
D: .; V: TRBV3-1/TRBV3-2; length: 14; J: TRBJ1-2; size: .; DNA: TGTGCCAGCAGCCCCATGGCCCTTGACTATGGCTACACCTTC; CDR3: CASSPMALDYGYTF
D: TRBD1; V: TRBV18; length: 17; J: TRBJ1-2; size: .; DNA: TGTGCCAGCTCCCAGGGTCGCGAGACAGGGTTCTCGTATGGCTACACCTTC; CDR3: CASSQGRETGFSYGYTF
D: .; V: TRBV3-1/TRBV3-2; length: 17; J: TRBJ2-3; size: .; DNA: TGTGCCAGCAGCCAAAGGTGGGGGGGGCTGAGCACAGATACGCAGTATTTT; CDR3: CASSQRWGGLSTDTQYF
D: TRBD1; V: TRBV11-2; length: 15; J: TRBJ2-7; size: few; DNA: TGTGCCAGCAAGATCACCGGGACAGAAGACTACGAGCAGTACTTC; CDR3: CASKITGTEDYEQYF
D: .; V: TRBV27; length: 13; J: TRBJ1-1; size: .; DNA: TGTGCCAGCAGTTATAGGGCGGGGACTGAAGCTTTCTTT; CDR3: CASSYRAGTEAFF
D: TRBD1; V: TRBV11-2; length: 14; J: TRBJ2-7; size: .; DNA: TGTGCCAGCAGCACGGACAGGGGGTCTCTCGAGCAGTACTTC; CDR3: CASSTDRGSLEQYF
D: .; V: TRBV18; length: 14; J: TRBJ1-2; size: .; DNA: TGTGCCAGCTCACCCCCGACAGGACCTTATGGCTACACCTTC; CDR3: CASSPPTGPYGYTF
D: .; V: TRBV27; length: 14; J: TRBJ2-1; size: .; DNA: TGTGCCAGCAGTTCGTGGCAGGGCCGGAATGAGCAGTTCTTC; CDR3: CASSSWQGRNEQFF
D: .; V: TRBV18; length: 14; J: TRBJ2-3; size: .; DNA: TGTGCCAGCTCCCCCTCAAAGGGAGCAGATACGCAGTATTTT; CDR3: CASSPSKGADTQYF
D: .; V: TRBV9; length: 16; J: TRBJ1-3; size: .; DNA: TGTGCCAGCAGCTCCGGGAGGGTTATCTCTGGAAACACCATATATTTT; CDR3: CASSSGRVISGNTIYF
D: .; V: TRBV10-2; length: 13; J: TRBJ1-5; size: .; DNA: TGCGCCAGTTCGGTGGTAGCGGGGCAGCCCCAGCATTTT; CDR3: CASSVVAGQPQHF
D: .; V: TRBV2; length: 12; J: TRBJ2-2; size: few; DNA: TGTGCCAGCGAGAGGGACACCGGGGAGCTGTTTTTT; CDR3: CASERDTGELFF
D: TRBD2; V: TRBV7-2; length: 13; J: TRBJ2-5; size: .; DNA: TGTGCCAGCAGCCGGGGGGGGGAAGAGACCCAGTACTTC; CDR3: CASSRGGEETQYF
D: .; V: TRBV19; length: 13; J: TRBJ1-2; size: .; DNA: TGTGCCAGTAGTTTAGACAGGCCCTATGGCTACACCTTC; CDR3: CASSLDRPYGYTF
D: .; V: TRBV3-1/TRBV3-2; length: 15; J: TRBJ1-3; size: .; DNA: TGTGCCAGCATGGAAAGACTAAGCTCTGGAAACACCATATATTTT; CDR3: CASMERLSSGNTIYF
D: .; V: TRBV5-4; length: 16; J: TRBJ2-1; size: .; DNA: TGTGCCAGCGGCAACCCTACAGGGGGGGCCTACAATGAGCAGTTCTTC; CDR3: CASGNPTGGAYNEQFF
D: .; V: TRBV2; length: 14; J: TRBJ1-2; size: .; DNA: TGTGCCAGCAGTGAACAGCCCAGGGGCTATGGCTACACCTTC; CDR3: CASSEQPRGYGYTF
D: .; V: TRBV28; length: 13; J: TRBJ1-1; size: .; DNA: TGTGCCAGCAGTTTACATCTGAACACTGAAGCTTTCTTT; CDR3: CASSLHLNTEAFF
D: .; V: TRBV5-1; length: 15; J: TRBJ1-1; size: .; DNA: TGCGCCAGCAGCTTTCTTCCACAGGGAGACACTGAAGCTTTCTTT; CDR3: CASSFLPQGDTEAFF
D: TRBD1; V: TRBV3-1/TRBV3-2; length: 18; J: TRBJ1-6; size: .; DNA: TGTGCCAGCAGCCTTGACAGGGCCCCCGTATTTTATAATTCACCCCTCCACTTT; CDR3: CASSLDRAPVFYNSPLHF
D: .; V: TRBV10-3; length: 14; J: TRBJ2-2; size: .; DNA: TGTGCCATCAGTGAGGACAGGAACACCGGGGAGCTGTTTTTT; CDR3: CAISEDRNTGELFF
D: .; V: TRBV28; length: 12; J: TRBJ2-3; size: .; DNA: TGTGCCAGCAGTTTTTACACAGATACGCAGTATTTT; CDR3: CASSFYTDTQYF
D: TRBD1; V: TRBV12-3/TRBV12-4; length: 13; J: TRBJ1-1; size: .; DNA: TGTGCCAGCAGCCGCTTCAGGGGGCCGGAAGCTTTCTTT; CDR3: CASSRFRGPEAFF
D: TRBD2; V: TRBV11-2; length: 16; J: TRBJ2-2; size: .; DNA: TGTGCCAGCAGCACGACGCTAGCGGGAGGTACCGGGGAGCTGTTTTTT; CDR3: CASSTTLAGGTGELFF
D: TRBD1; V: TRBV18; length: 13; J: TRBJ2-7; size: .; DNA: TGTGCCAGCTCATCCACAGGGGCCTACGAGCAGTACTTC; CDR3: CASSSTGAYEQYF